This T cell receptor beta chain was found in a study of CD8 T cells in Susac syndrome. The CDR3 has 15 amino acids. The germline V gene has CDR1 SGHNT and CDR2 YYREEE (reference sequence). The ends lost 4 bases at V and 2 bases at J; junction bases unmatched: 6. Random hexamers were used to reverse transcribe the RNA input (about 0.5 to 1 ug). The authors amplified TCR beta CDR3 across 54 Vbeta and 13 Jbeta using immunoSEQ multiplex PCR. MiXCR was run by TCRdb on the immunoSEQ multiplex PCR reads, yielding one entry per CDR3 protein. Of around 130,000 distinct CDR3 sequences in the sample, 91% are singletons; the top ten hold under 0.25%.

V and J are TRBV5-4 and TRBJ2-3; TRBD1 aligns across 8 bases. This clonotype was sampled from a human donor with multiple sclerosis. The sequenced sample was CD8+ T cells from PBMCs. The CDR3 bases are TGTGCCAGCAGCCGACAGGGGATGCCCACAGATACGCAGTATTTT. Protein product: CASSRQGMPTDTQYF.